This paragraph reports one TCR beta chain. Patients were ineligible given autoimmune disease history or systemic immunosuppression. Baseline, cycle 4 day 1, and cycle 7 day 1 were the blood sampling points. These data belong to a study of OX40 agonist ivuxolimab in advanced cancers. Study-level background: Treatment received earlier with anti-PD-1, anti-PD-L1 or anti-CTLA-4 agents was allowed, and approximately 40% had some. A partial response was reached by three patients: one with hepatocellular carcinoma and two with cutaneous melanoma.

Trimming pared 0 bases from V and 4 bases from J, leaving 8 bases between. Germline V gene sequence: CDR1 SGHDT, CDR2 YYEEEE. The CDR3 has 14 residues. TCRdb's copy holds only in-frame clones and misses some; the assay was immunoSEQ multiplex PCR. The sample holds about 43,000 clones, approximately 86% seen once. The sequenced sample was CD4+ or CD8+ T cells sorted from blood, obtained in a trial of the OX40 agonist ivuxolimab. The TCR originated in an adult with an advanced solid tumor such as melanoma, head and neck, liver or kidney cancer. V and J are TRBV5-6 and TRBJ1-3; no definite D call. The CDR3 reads CASSLVGSGNTIYF. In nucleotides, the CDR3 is TGTGCCAGCAGCTTGGTGGGGTCCGGAAACACCATATATTTT.